This TCR beta chain came from a study of technical replicates of blood from several donors (dated by TCRdb to the late 2010s). Only one count was recorded for this clone. Its antigen has not been determined. No much larger clone exists at a distance of one base, and base qualities are not known. The library was made by the immunoSEQ multiplex PCR assay. The source is immuneACCESS, and TCRdb retained only in-frame sequences with V and J called. Part of the clones is not carried over; for the studies checked, unresolved V genes explain less than half of this, and the remainder is unexplained. The sample data list 60,000 to 85,000 clones, and approximately 94% of these were observed just once. The ten largest clonotypes hold under 0.5% of the sample. The junction shows trimming of 7 bases on V and 5 bases on J, and the gene matches do not reach 12 bases of it. Counted from cysteine to phenylalanine, this CDR3 has 16 amino acids. The only DNA kept is the CDR3, 48 bases in frame from the first base. The germline V gene (reference sequence) specifies MNHNY as CDR1 and SVGAGI as CDR2.

The sequence was obtained from a human donor in good health. Specimen: T cells isolated from PBMCs. The chain was built from TRBV6-6 and TRBJ1-4; 8 middle bases align to TRBD1. CDR3 region: CASTLSGGAGNEKLFF. Read as DNA, the sequence is TGTGCCAGCACCCTGTCAGGGGGCGCGGGCAATGAAAAACTGTTTTTT.